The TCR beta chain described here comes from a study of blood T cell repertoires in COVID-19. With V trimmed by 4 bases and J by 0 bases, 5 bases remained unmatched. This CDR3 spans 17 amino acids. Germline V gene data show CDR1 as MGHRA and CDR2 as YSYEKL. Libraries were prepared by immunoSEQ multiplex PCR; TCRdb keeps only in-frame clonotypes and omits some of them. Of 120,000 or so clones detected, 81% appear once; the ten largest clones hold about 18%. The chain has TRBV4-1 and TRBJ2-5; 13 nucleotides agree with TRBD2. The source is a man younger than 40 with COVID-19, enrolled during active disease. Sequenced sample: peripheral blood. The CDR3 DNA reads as TGCGCCAGCAGCCCCCGACTAGCGGGAGGACACCAAGAGACCCAGTACTTC. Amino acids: CASSPRLAGGHQETQYF.